This TCR beta chain was observed in a study of early T cells in non-severe SARS-CoV-2 infection. Overall study context: From unsorted whole blood, bulk RNA was sequenced, and the chains remained unpaired.

As for this clonotype: The antigen is undetermined.

Unique molecular identifiers (one per individual cDNA molecule) were attached. TCRdb ran MiXCR on the 5' RACE reads and lists one entry per CDR3 protein. In the table there are 60,000 to 80,000 distinct CDR3 sequences, 9.5% to 15% of which are singletons. Study findings and constraints: Matching results from VDJdb favored anti-spike CD8 responses, leaving private and CD4 specificities undetected.

CDR1 and CDR2 (germline): DFQATT, SNEGSKA (reference sequence). This CDR3 comprises 13 residues. Trimming pared 2 bases from V and 4 bases from J, leaving 11 bases between. The sequenced material came from whole blood. The TCR sequence derives from an adult who was a healthcare worker with PCR-confirmed SARS-CoV-2 infection or an uninfected control (not recorded which). The rearrangement links TRBV20-1 to TRBJ1-1; D is perhaps TRBD1 (6 bases). The CDR3 bases are TGCAGTGCTAGACCCGGACAGACCACTGAAGCTTTCTTT. As protein: CSARPGQTTEAFF.